The 7 T cell receptor beta chains listed next were all sequenced from one sample in a study of T-cell reconstitution after alpha-beta-depleted transplantation in children. A library of TCRbeta sequences, prepared with unique molecular identifiers, was generated. TCRdb fed the PCR reads into MiXCR, producing one record per CDR3 protein. The sample lists around 440,000 distinct CDR3 sequences; about 10% were seen once. Source: PBMCs, taken before TCRalphabeta/CD19-depleted stem cell transplant. Receptors were obtained from a child under 10 years old with inherited bone marrow failure, due to receive a stem cell transplant.

This clonotype has a count of ten or more. For the CDR3, the DNA is TGCAGCGTTGAACCCTACAATGAGCAGTTCTTC. Protein product: CSVEPYNEQFF. The V and J genes are TRBV29-1 and TRBJ2-1; D gene ambiguous. This CDR3 has 11 amino acids. V lost 2 bases, J lost 2 bases, and 1 base lay in between. Germline values: CDR1 SQVTM, CDR2 ANQGSEA.

In this sample, this clonotype turned up many times. V gene TRBV5-1 combines with J gene TRBJ2-7; tentative D call: TRBD2 (5 bases). V shed 2 bases and J shed 2 bases, with 26 bases lying between them. The germline gives CDR1 SGHRS, CDR2 YFSETQ. CDR3 size: 19 residues. In nucleotides, the CDR3 is TGCGCCAGCAGCTTAATGGCCCTTTGGGGAGATGAGTTGACCTACGAGCAGTACTTC. This codes for CASSLMALWGDELTYEQYF.

This clonotype was counted a few times. The chain is built from TRBV20-1 and TRBJ2-2, with 9 bases aligning to TRBD2. Germline-derived CDR1 and CDR2 are DFQATT and SNEGSKA (reference sequence). There are 18 residues in the CDR3. V gave up 6 bases and J gave up 5 bases; unmatched junction bases: 19. Here the CDR3 DNA reads TGCAGTGCCCCCTCCTCATATTCCGCGGGAGGGCGTACCGGGGAGCTGTTTTTT. Translating gives CSAPSSYSAGGRTGELFF.

This clonotype was observed many times. This chain links TRBV4-2 with TRBJ2-3; 9 nucleotides agree with TRBD1. The CDR3 spans 15 residues. Germline values: CDR1 LGHNA, CDR2 YNFKEQ. Trimming cost V 4 bases and J 2 bases; bases outside gene matches: 4. This CDR3 is CASSPGQGFTDTQYF. The DNA of the CDR3 is TGTGCCAGCAGCCCGGGACAGGGTTTCACAGATACGCAGTATTTT.

This clonotype occurred many times. The rearrangement links TRBV7-2 to TRBJ2-7, with D possibly matching TRBD2 (6 bases). The CDR3 is made up of 14 amino acids. Per the germline V gene, CDR1 is SGHTA and CDR2 is FQGNSA. Trimming cost V 6 bases and J 3 bases, with 15 bases left between them. CDR3 sequence: CASSAGTLIYEQYF. The CDR3 DNA is TGTGCCAGCAGTGCCGGGACTCTTATCTACGAGCAGTACTTC.

This clonotype has ten or more counts. The chain links TRBV6-2 or TRBV6-3 to TRBJ2-3; D might be TRBD1 (6 bases). CDR1 is MNHEY and CDR2 is SVGEGT in the germline V gene. V lost 4 bases and J 2 bases, leaving 19 bases between the germline ends. CDR3 length equals 17 residues. In DNA, the CDR3 is TGTGCCAGCAGTTTGAACAGGGTCCCTACTGACACAGATACGCAGTATTTT. This gives the protein CASSLNRVPTDTDTQYF.

This clonotype was recorded a few times. The chain carries TRBV20-1 and TRBJ1-4; weak D call: TRBD1 (6 bases). The CDR3 loop spans 15 amino acids. The germline V gene encodes CDR1 DFQATT and CDR2 SNEGSKA (reference sequence). Trimming took off 0 bases at V and 5 bases at J, with 13 bases between the two ends. CDR3 bases: TGCAGTGCTAGAGATGGTGGGGGCGGGAATGAAAAACTGTTTTTT. It yields the protein CSARDGGGGNEKLFF.